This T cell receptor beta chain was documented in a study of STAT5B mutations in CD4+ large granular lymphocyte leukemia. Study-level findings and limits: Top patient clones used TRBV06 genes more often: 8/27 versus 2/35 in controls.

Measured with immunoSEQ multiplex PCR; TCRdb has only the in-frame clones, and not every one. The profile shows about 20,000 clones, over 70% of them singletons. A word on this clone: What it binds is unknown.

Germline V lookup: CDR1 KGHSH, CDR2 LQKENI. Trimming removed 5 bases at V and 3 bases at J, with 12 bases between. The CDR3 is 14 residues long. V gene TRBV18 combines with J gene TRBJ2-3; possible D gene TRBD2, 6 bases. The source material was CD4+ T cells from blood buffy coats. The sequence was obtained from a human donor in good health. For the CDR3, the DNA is TGTGCCAGCTCAGAGACTAGATTAACAGATACGCAGTATTTT. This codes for CASSETRLTDTQYF. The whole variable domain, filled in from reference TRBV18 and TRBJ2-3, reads NAGVMQNPRHLVRRRGQEARLRCSPMKGHSHVYWYRQLPEEGLKFMVYLQKENIIDESGMPKERFSAEFPKEGPSILRIQQVVRGDSAAYFCASSETRLTDTQYFGPGTRLTVL.